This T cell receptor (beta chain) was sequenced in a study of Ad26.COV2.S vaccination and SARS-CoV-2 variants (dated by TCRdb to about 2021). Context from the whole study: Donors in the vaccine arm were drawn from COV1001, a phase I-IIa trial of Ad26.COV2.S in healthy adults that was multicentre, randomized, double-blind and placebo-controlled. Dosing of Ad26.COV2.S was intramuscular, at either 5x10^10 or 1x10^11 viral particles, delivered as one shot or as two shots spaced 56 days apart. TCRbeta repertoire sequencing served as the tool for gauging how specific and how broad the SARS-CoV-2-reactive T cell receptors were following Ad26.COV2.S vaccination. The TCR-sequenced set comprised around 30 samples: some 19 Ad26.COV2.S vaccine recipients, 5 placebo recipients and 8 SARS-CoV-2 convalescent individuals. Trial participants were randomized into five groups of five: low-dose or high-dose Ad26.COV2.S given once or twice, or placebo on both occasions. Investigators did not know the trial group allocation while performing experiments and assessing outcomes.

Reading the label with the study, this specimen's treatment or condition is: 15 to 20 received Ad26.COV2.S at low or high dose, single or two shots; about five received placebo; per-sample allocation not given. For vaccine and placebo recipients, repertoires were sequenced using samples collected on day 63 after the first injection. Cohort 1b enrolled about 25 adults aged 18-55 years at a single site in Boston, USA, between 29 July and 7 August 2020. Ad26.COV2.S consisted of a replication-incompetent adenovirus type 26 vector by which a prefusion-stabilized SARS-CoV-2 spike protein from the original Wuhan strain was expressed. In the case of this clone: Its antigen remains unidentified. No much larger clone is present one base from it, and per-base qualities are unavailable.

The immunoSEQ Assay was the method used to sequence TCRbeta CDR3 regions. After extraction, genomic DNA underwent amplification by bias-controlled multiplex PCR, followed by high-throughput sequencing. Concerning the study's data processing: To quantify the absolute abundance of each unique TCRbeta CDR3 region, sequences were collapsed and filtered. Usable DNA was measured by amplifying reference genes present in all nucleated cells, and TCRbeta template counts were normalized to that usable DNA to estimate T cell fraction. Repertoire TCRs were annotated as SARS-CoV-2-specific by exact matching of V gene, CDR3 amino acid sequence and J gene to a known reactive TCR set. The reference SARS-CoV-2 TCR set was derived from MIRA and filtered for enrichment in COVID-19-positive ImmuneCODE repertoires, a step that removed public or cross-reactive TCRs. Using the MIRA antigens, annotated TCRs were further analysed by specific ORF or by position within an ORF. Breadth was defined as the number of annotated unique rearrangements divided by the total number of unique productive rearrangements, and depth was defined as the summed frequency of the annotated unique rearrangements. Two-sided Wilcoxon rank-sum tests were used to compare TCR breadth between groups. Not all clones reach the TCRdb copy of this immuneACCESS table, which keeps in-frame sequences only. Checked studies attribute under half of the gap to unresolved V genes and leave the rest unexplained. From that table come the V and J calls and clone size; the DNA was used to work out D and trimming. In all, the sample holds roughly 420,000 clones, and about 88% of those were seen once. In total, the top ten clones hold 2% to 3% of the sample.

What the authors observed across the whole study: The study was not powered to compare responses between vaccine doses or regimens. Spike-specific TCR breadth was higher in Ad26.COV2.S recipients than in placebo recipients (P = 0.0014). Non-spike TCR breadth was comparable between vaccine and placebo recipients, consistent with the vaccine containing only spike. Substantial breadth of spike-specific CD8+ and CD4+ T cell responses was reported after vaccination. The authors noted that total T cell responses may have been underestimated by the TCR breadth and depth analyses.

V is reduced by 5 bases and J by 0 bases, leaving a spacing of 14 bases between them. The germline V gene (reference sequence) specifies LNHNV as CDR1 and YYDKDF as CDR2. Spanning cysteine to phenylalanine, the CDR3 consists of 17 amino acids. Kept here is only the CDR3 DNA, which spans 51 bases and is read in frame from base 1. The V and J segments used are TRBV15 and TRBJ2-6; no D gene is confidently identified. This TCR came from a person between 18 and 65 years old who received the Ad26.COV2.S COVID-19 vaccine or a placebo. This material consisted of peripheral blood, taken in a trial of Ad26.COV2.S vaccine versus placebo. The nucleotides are TGTGCCACCAGCCCTGGTCCAGCGAGCTCTGGGGCCAACGTCCTGACTTTC. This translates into CATSPGPASSGANVLTF.